The rows below give T cell receptor beta chains drawn from one sample of a study of T cell repertoires in cytomegalovirus infection. A single record per CDR3 protein comes from TCRdb applying MiXCR to the reads. This sample has some 590,000 distinct CDR3 sequences, with about 40% found just once. No antigen has been assigned to these receptors. The sequenced sample was cultured PBMCs, obtained from culture after CMV antigen stimulation. The receptors derive from a human donor in good health (CMV status not recorded). Some clones in this sample may be carry-over from other donors' samples. Both conserved end residues are part of each CDR3. Each record gives: clone size, D gene, J gene, V gene, CDR3 protein, CDR3 DNA. The D gene is left open where the match is weak. Size is stated for part of the rows, as once, few or many counts, or as a class when the clone is expanded.

-	-	TRBJ2-3	TRBV2	CVPRGDSTDTQYF	TGTGTCCCGCGAGGGGATAGCACAGATACGCAGTATTTT
many	TRBD1	TRBJ2-4	TRBV7-2	CASSLGQGLNIQYF	TGTGCCAGCAGCTTGGGACAGGGGCTAAACATTCAGTACTTC
few	-	TRBJ1-5	TRBV19	CASSIDTLRGQPQHF	TGTGCCAGTAGTATCGACACCCTTCGGGGTCAGCCCCAGCATTTT
-	-	TRBJ1-6	TRBV20-1	CSAPGDRALHF	TGCAGTGCCCCCGGGGATAGGGCCCTCCACTTT
-	-	TRBJ2-1	TRBV7-9	CASSSRILSSYNEQFF	TGTGCCAGCAGCTCCAGGATCTTAAGCTCCTACAATGAGCAGTTCTTC
once	TRBD2	TRBJ2-7	TRBV6-1	CASSETASGGAYEQYF	TGTGCCAGCAGTGAAACGGCTAGCGGGGGGGCCTACGAGCAGTACTTC
-	-	TRBJ1-2	TRBV12-3/TRBV12-4	CASSKRTEGGYTF	TGTGCCAGCAGCAAAAGGACAGAGGGTGGCTACACCTTC
-	-	TRBJ2-1	TRBV5-1	CASSLEVASVNEQFF	TGCGCCAGCAGCTTGGAGGTAGCGAGTGTCAATGAGCAGTTCTTC
few	TRBD1	TRBJ1-6	TRBV6-1	CASSAKTGGNSPLHF	TGTGCCAGCAGTGCGAAGACAGGGGGGAATTCACCCCTCCACTTT
-	TRBD1	TRBJ2-5	TRBV7-2	CASSLTGAGFEETQYF	TGTGCCAGCAGCTTAACAGGGGCAGGATTCGAAGAGACCCAGTACTTC
once	-	TRBJ2-2	TRBV7-2	CASSPLLGTGELFF	TGTGCCAGCAGCCCTCTTCTTGGTACCGGGGAGCTGTTTTTT
-	TRBD1	TRBJ2-7	TRBV29-1	CSGGQGSSYEQYF	TGCAGCGGGGGACAGGGAAGCTCCTACGAGCAGTACTTC
once	-	TRBJ1-6	TRBV2	CASSDRGPPLHF	TGTGCCAGCAGTGACAGGGGACCACCCCTCCACTTT
few	-	TRBJ2-3	TRBV4-1	CASSQEGRGVDTQYF	TGCGCCAGCAGCCAAGAGGGCAGGGGGGTAGATACGCAGTATTTT
few	TRBD1	TRBJ2-1	TRBV19	CASSINRGPYNEQFF	TGTGCCAGTAGTATAAACAGGGGGCCCTACAATGAGCAGTTCTTC
few	TRBD2	TRBJ2-1	TRBV7-6	CASSFPGLGIYEQFF	TGTGCCAGCAGCTTCCCGGGACTAGGAATTTATGAGCAGTTCTTC
-	-	TRBJ1-5	TRBV19	CASSTHPGYDDQPQHF	TGTGCCAGTAGTACCCACCCCGGGTACGACGATCAGCCCCAGCATTTT
once	-	TRBJ2-3	TRBV4-3	CASSQGGRRSTDTQYF	TGCGCCAGCAGCCAAGGGGGACGGAGGTCGACAGATACGCAGTATTTT
-	-	TRBJ2-1	TRBV7-8	CASTIGGTNPSEQFF	TGTGCCAGCACCATAGGGGGGACAAACCCTAGTGAGCAGTTCTTC
-	-	TRBJ2-2	TRBV7-2	CASSGRQNTGELFF	TGTGCCAGCAGCGGGCGTCAGAACACCGGGGAGCTGTTTTTT
once	-	TRBJ2-7	TRBV7-6	CASKNSIGYVYEQYF	TGTGCCAGCAAAAATTCTATAGGGTACGTCTACGAGCAGTACTTC
few	-	TRBJ2-7	TRBV6-5	CASSYSFRASVYEQYF	TGTGCCAGCAGTTACTCATTCCGGGCCAGCGTTTACGAGCAGTACTTC
few	-	TRBJ2-5	TRBV5-4	CASSVGASGTFGETQYF	TGTGCCAGCAGCGTGGGGGCTAGCGGAACTTTCGGGGAGACCCAGTACTTC
-	-	TRBJ1-2	TRBV7-2	CASSLGTGGANYGYTF	TGTGCCAGCAGCTTAGGAACCGGGGGGGCTAACTATGGCTACACCTTC
-	TRBD1	TRBJ1-1	TRBV5-1	CASSPRTGPGAEAFF	TGCGCCAGCAGCCCCAGGACAGGCCCGGGCGCTGAAGCTTTCTTT
few	TRBD2	TRBJ2-1	TRBV6-2/TRBV6-3	CASSYRLAGVREQFF	TGTGCCAGCAGTTACCGGCTAGCGGGAGTGCGTGAGCAGTTCTTC
-	-	TRBJ1-4	TRBV4-1	CASSLTGFNEKLFF	TGCGCCAGCAGCCTCACAGGGTTCAATGAAAAACTGTTTTTT
few	TRBD2	TRBJ2-3	TRBV4-1	CASSQETASGSPVPQYF	TGCGCCAGCAGCCAAGAGACGGCTAGCGGGAGCCCAGTCCCGCAGTATTTT
-	-	TRBJ2-1	TRBV5-1	CASSSRTYQSSYNEQFF	TGCGCCAGCAGCTCAAGGACCTATCAGTCGTCCTACAATGAGCAGTTCTTC
-	-	TRBJ2-7	TRBV29-1	CSVGSGTGAEQYF	TGCAGCGTGGGGTCAGGGACTGGGGCAGAGCAGTACTTC
-	TRBD2	TRBJ2-2	TRBV4-3	CASSQNLAGSGTGELFF	TGCGCCAGCAGCCAAAATCTAGCGGGAAGTGGCACCGGGGAGCTGTTTTTT
few	TRBD1	TRBJ1-6	TRBV7-2	CASSFHPGPGQATPLHF	TGTGCCAGCAGCTTTCACCCCGGTCCGGGACAGGCCACCCCCCTCCACTTT
-	-	TRBJ1-5	TRBV5-1	CASSLGAELNQPQHF	TGCGCCAGCAGCTTGGGAGCGGAATTGAATCAGCCCCAGCATTTT
-	-	TRBJ2-7	TRBV7-2	CASSALGLHEQYF	TGTGCCAGCAGCGCCTTGGGACTTCACGAGCAGTACTTC
-	TRBD1	TRBJ1-6	TRBV19	CASTPRGQGRNSPLHF	TGTGCCAGTACCCCTCGGGGACAGGGGCGGAATTCACCCCTCCACTTT
once	-	TRBJ2-2	TRBV7-9	CASSRTTGNTGELFF	TGTGCCAGCAGCCGAACAACAGGGAACACCGGGGAGCTGTTTTTT
-	-	TRBJ1-1	TRBV27	CASSLSQGNTEAFF	TGTGCCAGCAGTTTATCTCAGGGGAACACTGAAGCTTTCTTT
few	-	TRBJ2-7	TRBV6-2/TRBV6-3	CASSSPLGRGTAYEQYF	TGTGCCAGCAGTTCCCCCCTCGGGCGGGGAACTGCCTACGAGCAGTACTTC
-	TRBD1	TRBJ2-6	TRBV5-8	CASSLPGQGFAGANVLTF	TGTGCCAGCAGCTTGCCGGGACAGGGGTTTGCTGGGGCCAACGTCCTGACTTTC
-	-	TRBJ2-5	TRBV7-6	CASSSETGQETQYF	TGTGCCAGCAGCTCGGAGACAGGACAAGAGACCCAGTACTTC
-	TRBD2	TRBJ2-7	TRBV6-1	CASSFYSGTVYEQYF	TGTGCCAGCAGTTTCTATAGCGGGACTGTCTACGAGCAGTACTTC
-	TRBD1	TRBJ2-1	TRBV11-1	CASSHGQGGRNEQFF	TGTGCCAGCAGCCACGGACAGGGGGGACGCAATGAGCAGTTCTTC
-	-	TRBJ1-2	TRBV7-2	CASSPRDPFYGYTF	TGTGCCAGCAGCCCGAGGGACCCCTTCTATGGCTACACCTTC
-	-	TRBJ2-1	TRBV19	CASSRTRAEQFF	TGTGCCAGTAGTCGTACAAGGGCTGAGCAGTTCTTC
-	TRBD1	TRBJ1-2	TRBV28	CASSPADRLNYGYTF	TGTGCCAGCAGTCCCGCGGACAGGTTAAACTATGGCTACACCTTC
-	TRBD2	TRBJ2-1	TRBV20-1	CSAGGLAGHSYNEQFF	TGCAGTGCAGGAGGACTAGCGGGGCACTCCTACAATGAGCAGTTCTTC
-	TRBD1	TRBJ1-3	TRBV27	CASSLSRQGASGNTIYF	TGTGCCAGCAGTTTATCCCGACAGGGGGCTTCTGGAAACACCATATATTTT
-	-	TRBJ1-5	TRBV10-3	CAISESAGGNQPQHF	TGTGCCATCAGTGAGTCAGCCGGGGGCAATCAGCCCCAGCATTTT
-	TRBD1	TRBJ1-1	TRBV7-2	CASSNDRAGTEAFF	TGTGCCAGCAGCAACGACAGGGCGGGCACTGAAGCTTTCTTT
-	-	TRBJ2-4	TRBV7-2	CASSLGGFTKNIQYF	TGTGCCAGCAGCTTGGGGGGATTTACCAAAAACATTCAGTACTTC
-	TRBD2	TRBJ2-7	TRBV5-4	CASSSAAGGGEQYF	TGTGCCAGCAGCTCAGCAGCGGGAGGCGGCGAGCAGTACTTC
-	TRBD2	TRBJ2-3	TRBV6-2/TRBV6-3	CASRRTGTTNTDTQYF	TGTGCCAGCAGGCGGACCGGGACTACCAACACAGATACGCAGTATTTT
-	-	TRBJ1-6	TRBV20-1	CSASSQTRGPLHF	TGCAGTGCTAGTTCACAGACACGAGGGCCCCTCCACTTT
few	-	TRBJ2-5	TRBV7-2	CASSLAVSQETQYF	TGTGCCAGCAGCTTAGCGGTCAGCCAAGAGACCCAGTACTTC
-	-	TRBJ1-5	TRBV12-3/TRBV12-4	CASSSTGQPQHF	TGTGCCAGCAGTTCTACAGGGCAGCCCCAGCATTTT
few	-	TRBJ2-7	TRBV15	CATSRDADRTYEQYF	TGTGCCACCAGCAGAGACGCTGACAGAACCTACGAGCAGTACTTC
-	-	TRBJ2-5	TRBV7-8	CASSLALGWTQYF	TGTGCCAGCAGCTTAGCCCTCGGTTGGACCCAGTACTTC